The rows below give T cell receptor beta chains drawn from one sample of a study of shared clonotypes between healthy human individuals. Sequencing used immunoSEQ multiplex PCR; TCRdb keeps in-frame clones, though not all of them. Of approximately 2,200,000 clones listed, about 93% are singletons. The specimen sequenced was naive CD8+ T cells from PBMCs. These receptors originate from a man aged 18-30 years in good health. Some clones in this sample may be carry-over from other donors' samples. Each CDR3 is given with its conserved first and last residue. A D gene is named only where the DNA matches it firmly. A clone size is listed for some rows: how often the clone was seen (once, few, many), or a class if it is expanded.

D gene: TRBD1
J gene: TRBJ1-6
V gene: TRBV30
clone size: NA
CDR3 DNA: TGTGCCTGGGGGACAGCTTATAATTCACCCCTCCACTTT
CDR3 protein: CAWGTAYNSPLHF

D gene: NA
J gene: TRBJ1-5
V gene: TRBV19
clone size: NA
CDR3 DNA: TGTGCCAGTAGTACCCAGGGCGGCAATCAGCCCCAGCATTTT
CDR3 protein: CASSTQGGNQPQHF

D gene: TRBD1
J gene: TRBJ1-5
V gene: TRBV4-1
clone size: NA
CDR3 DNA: TGCGCCAGCAGCCAGGCCCCCGGGACAGGGACTCAGCCCCAGCATTTT
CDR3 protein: CASSQAPGTGTQPQHF

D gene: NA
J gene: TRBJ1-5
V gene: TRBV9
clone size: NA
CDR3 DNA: TGTGCCAGCAGCGTATCGCCGGGTTGGAATCAGCCCCAGCATTTT
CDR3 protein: CASSVSPGWNQPQHF

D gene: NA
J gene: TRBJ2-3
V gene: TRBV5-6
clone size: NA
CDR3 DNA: TGTGCCAGCAGCTTGTCCCAACCTACGCAGTATTTT
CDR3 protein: CASSLSQPTQYF

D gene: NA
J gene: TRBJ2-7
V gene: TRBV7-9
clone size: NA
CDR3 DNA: TGTGCCAGCAGCTTCTACCCGGGACATGAATACGAGCAGTACTTC
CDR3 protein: CASSFYPGHEYEQYF

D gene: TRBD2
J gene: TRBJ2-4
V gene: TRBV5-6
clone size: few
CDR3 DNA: TGTGCCAGCAGCTTTAGCGGGAGACGACACATTCAGTACTTC
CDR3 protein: CASSFSGRRHIQYF

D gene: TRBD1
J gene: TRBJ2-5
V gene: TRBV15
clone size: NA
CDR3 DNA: TGTGCCACTCGGGACAGGGGAGAGACCCAGTACTTC
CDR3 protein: CATRDRGETQYF

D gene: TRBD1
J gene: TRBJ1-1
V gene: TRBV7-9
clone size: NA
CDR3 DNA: TGTGCCAGCAGCCTCCCCTCCGGGACAGGGGGCGTCACTGAAGCTTTCTTT
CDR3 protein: CASSLPSGTGGVTEAFF

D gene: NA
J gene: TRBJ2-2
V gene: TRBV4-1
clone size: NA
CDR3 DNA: TGCGCCAGCAGCCAAACGCAGGGCGGCACCGGGGAGCTGTTTTTT
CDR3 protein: CASSQTQGGTGELFF

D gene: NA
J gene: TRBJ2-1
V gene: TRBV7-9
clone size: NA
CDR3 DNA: TGTGCCAGCAGCACCCGTGTGAGGCCCAACAATGAGCAGTTCTTC
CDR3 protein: CASSTRVRPNNEQFF

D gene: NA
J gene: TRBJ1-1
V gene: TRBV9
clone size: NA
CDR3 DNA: TGTGCCAGTGCCGACCGCCCAAACACTGAAGCTTTCTTT
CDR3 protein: CASADRPNTEAFF

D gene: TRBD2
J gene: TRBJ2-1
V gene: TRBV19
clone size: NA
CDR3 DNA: TGTGCCAGTAGTGCCTTAGCGGGAGAGTACAATGAGCAGTTCTTC
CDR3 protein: CASSALAGEYNEQFF

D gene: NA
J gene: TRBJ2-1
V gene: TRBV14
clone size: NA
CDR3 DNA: TGTGCCAGCAGCCCTCTTGACAGGTTCGACAATGAGCAGTTCTTC
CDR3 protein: CASSPLDRFDNEQFF

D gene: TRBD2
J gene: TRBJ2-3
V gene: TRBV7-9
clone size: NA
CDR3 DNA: TGTGCCAGCAGCTTAGTTGCGGGAGGCTACGCAGATACGCAGTATTTT
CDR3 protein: CASSLVAGGYADTQYF

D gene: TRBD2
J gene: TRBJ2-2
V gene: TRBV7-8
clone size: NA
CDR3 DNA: TGTGCCAGCAGCTTAGGACTAGCGGGAGGGCCAACCGGGGAGCTGTTTTTT
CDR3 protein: CASSLGLAGGPTGELFF

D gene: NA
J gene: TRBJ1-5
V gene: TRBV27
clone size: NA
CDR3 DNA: TGTGCCAGCAGCCCCCGGAATAGCAATCAGCCCCAGCATTTT
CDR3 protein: CASSPRNSNQPQHF

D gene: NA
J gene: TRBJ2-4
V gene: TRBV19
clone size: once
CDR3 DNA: TGTGCGGAAGAGGGTTTAGCCAAAAACATTCAGTACTTC
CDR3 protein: CAEEGLAKNIQYF

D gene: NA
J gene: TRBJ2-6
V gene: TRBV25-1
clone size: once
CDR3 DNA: TGTGCCAGCCAGTCTGGGGCCAACGTCCTGACTTTC
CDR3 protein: CASQSGANVLTF

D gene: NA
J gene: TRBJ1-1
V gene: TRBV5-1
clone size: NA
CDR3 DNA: TGCGCCAGCAGCGGCGCCGGGACACAACATTCCACTGAAGCTTTCTTT
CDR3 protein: CASSGAGTQHSTEAFF

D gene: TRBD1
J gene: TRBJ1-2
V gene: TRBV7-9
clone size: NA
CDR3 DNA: TGTGCCAGCAGCTCCAGGGGGGGAGGGGGCGGTGGCTACACCTTC
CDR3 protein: CASSSRGGGGGGYTF

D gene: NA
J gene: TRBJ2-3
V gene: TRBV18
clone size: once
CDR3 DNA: TGTGCCAGCTCACCACCCCCTGCCCGGGACCCTAGCACAGATACGCAGTATTTT
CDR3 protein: CASSPPPARDPSTDTQYF

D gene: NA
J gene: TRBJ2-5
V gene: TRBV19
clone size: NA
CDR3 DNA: TGTGCCGGTTCGGGGGAGACCCAGTACTTC
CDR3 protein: CAGSGETQYF

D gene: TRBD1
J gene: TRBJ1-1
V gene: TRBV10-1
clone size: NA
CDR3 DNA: TGCGCCAGCCTGACAGGGATGAACACTGAAGCTTTCTTT
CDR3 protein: CASLTGMNTEAFF

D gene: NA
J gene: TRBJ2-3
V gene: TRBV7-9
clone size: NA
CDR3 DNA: TGTGCCAGCAACCCAGGGGTTTTGGTAGATACGCAGTATTTT
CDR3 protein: CASNPGVLVDTQYF

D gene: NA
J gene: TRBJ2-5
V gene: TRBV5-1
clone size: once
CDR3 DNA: TGCGCCAGCAGCCGGCGGGACACCCAAGAGACCCAGTACTTC
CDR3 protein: CASSRRDTQETQYF

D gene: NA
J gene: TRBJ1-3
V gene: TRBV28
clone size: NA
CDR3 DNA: TGTGCCAGCAGTGAGATTAGACAGTTATACCGAAACACCATATATTTT
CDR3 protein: CASSEIRQLYRNTIYF

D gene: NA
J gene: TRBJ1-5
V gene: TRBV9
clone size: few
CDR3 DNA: TGTGCCAGCAGCGTCGATGGCAAGAGCAATCAGCCCCAGCATTTT
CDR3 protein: CASSVDGKSNQPQHF

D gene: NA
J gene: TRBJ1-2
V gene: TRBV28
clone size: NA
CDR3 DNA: TGTGCCAGCAGTTTTTTTCGAGGGCGCCTTTATGGATATGGCTACACCTTC
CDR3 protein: CASSFFRGRLYGYGYTF

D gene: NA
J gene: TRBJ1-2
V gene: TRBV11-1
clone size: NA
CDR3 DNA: TGTGCCAGCAGCTTGGGAAGGGCAGGGTTTGGCTACACCTTC
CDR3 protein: CASSLGRAGFGYTF

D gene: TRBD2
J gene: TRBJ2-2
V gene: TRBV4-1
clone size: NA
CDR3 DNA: TGCGCCAGCAGCGAGCGGGAGGGCAAAACCGGGGAGCTGTTTTTT
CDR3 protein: CASSEREGKTGELFF

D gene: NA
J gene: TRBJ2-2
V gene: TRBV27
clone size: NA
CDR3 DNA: TGTGCCAGCAGTTTTCGGGGGCCCGGGGAGCTGTTTTTT
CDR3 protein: CASSFRGPGELFF

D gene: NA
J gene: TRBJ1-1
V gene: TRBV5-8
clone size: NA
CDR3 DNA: TGTGCCAGCAGCTTACATTACACTGAAGCTTTCTTT
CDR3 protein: CASSLHYTEAFF

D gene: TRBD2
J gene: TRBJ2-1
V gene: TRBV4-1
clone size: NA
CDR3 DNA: TGCGCCAGCAGCCCCGCCGGGGTAGCGGGAGGCTACAATGAGCAGTTCTTC
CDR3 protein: CASSPAGVAGGYNEQFF

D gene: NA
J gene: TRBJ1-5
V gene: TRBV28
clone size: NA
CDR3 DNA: TGTGCCAGCAGCCGCGTTCTGGGACGCAATCAGCCCCAGCATTTT
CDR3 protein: CASSRVLGRNQPQHF

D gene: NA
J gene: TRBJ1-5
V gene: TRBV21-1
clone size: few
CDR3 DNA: TGTGCCAGCAGCCTTACCCCGGACGATAGCAATCAGCCCCAGCATTTT
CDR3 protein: CASSLTPDDSNQPQHF

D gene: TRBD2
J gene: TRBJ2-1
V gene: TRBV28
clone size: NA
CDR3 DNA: TGTGCCAGCAGTTTGGCGGGAGGGCCCTCTGAGCAGTTCTTC
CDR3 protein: CASSLAGGPSEQFF

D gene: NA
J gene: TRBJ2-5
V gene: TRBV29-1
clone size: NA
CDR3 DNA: TGCAGCGGATTGGACTCCAAAGAGACCCAGTACTTC
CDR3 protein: CSGLDSKETQYF

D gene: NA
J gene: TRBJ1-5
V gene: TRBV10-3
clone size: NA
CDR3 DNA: TGTGCCATCAGTGAGGGGGGGGGAGACCGAAGATCCAATCAGCCCCAGCATTTT
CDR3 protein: CAISEGGGDRRSNQPQHF

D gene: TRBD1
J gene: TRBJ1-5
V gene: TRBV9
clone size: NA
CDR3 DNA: TGTGCCAGCAGCGCCAGCCGGGACAGGGGACCCAATCAGCCCCAGCATTTT
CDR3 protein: CASSASRDRGPNQPQHF

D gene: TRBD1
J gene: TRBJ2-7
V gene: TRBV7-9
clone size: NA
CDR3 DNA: TGTGCCAGCAGCTCCGGGACAGGGGTCTGGGAGCAGTACTTC
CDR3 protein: CASSSGTGVWEQYF

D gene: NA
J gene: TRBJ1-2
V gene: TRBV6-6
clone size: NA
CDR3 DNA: TGTGCCAGCATGGGGGCCGCCAACTATGGCTACACCTTC
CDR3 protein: CASMGAANYGYTF

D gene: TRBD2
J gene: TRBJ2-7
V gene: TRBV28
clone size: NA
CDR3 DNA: TGTGCCAGCAGTTTAGTGGTAGCGGGAGGGCGGGGCGACGAGCAGTACTTC
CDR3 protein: CASSLVVAGGRGDEQYF

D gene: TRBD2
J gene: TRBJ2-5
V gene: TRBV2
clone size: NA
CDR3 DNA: TGTGCCAGCAGTGACCTAGCGGGAGAAGAGACCCAGTACTTC
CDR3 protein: CASSDLAGEETQYF

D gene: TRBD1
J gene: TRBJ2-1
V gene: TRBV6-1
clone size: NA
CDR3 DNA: TGTGCCAGCAGTGAACGGGACAGAGACTACAATGAGCAGTTCTTC
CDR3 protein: CASSERDRDYNEQFF

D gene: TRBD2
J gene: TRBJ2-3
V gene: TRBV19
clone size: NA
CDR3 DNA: TGTGCCAGTAGTATGCCCCGGGAGGTAGCGGATTACACAGATACGCAGTATTTT
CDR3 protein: CASSMPREVADYTDTQYF

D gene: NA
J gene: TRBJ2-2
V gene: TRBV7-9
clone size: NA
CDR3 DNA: TGTGCCAGCAGTGTAGGCGGGGGCAAAGGTTCATGGGAGCTGTTTTTT
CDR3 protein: CASSVGGGKGSWELFF

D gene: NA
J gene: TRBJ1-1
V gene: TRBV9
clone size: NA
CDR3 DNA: TGTGCCAGCAGCCCGTTAGTGAACACTGAAGCTTTCTTT
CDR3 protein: CASSPLVNTEAFF

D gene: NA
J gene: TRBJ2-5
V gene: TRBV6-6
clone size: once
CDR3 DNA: TGTGCCAGCACCTTAGTGGGGGCCGGAGAGACCCAGTACTTC
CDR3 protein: CASTLVGAGETQYF

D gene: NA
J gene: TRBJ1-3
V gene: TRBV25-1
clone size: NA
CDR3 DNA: TGTGCCAGCAGTGAGGGGGTCTTGGGAAACACCATATATTTT
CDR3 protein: CASSEGVLGNTIYF

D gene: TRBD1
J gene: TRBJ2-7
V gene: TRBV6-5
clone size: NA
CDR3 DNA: TGTGCCAGCAGTCAGGACAGGGGGTTCCCCTACGAGCAGTACTTC
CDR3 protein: CASSQDRGFPYEQYF